Included here is one T cell receptor beta chain sequence, with context. No antigen is known for it. The source of the sample is a study of healthy donors' naive CD4 and CD8 T cells. Study as a whole: Donors, half of them female, were 20-25, 40-50 or 60-70 years old. Study conclusions and caveats: Around 13% of CD4/CD8 propensity variance appeared explained by V, J and CDR3 charge.

The CDR3 runs to 16 residues. V was clipped by 4 bases and J by 2 bases, with 16 bases between them. Germline loops: CDR1 SGHRS, CDR2 YFSETQ. Sorting defined naive CD4+ as CD4+CD8-CD45RO-CD45RA+ and naive CD8+ as CD8+CD4-CD45RA+CD27bright. Each TCR library used 500 ng of total RNA and a linear amplification protocol. TCRdb used MiXCR to reprocess the reads, holding one entry per CDR3 protein. The sample shows 150,000 to 200,000 distinct CDR3 sequences, 65% to 75% of them seen only once. The chain carries TRBV5-1 and TRBJ2-1; D not certain. The sequenced sample consisted of naive CD4+ and CD8+ T cells sorted from blood, pooled from several donors. The source of this sequence is a pool of human donors in good health; the sample pools cells from several healthy donors. CDR3 DNA: TGCGCCAGCAGCACCCGAAGCGACCGAACCTACAATGAGCAGTTCTTC. This sequence encodes CASSTRSDRTYNEQFF.